This TCR beta chain was found in a study of blood T cells in healthy people across ages. Broader study findings: Diversity figures derived from one million T cells were judged to underestimate the true value.

There were healthy Caucasian individuals from Russia, aged roughly 6 to 90, serving as donors. The table lists this clonotype with a few counts. Its antigen is still unknown. A J-beta primer mix and a sample-barcoded 5' primer were used in a second PCR of about 6 to 12 cycles. MiXCR, applied by TCRdb to the 5' RACE reads, yields one record per CDR3 protein. Among 1.5 million to 2 million distinct CDR3 sequences listed, around half were seen once. The specimen was blood. The receptor comes from a woman aged 40 to 55 in good health.

DNA for the CDR3: TGCGCCACCTGGACAGGGGACTCCTATGGCTACACCTTC. Amino acids: CATWTGDSYGYTF. The chain joins TRBV5-1 to TRBJ1-2; 9 positions match TRBD1. Germline trimming cut 9 bases from V and 4 bases from J; bases unmatched to any gene: 7. The CDR3 sequence is 13 residues long. CDR1 SGHRS and CDR2 YFSETQ come from the germline V gene.